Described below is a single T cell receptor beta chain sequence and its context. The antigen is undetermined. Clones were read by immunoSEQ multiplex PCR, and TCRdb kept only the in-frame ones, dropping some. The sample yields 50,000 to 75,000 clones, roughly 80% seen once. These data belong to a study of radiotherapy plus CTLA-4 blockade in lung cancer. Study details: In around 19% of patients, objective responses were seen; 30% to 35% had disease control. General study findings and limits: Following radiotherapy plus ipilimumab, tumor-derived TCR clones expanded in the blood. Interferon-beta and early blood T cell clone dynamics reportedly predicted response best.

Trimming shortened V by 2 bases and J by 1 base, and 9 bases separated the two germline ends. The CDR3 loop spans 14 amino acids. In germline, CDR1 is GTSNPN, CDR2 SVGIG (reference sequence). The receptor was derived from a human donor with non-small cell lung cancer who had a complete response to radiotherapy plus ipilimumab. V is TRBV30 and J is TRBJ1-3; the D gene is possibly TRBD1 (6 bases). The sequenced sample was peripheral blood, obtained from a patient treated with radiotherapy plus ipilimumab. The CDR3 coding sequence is TGTGCCTGGAGTTTGGGGGCTTCTGGAAACACCATATATTTT. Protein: CAWSLGASGNTIYF.